The clone carrying this TCR beta chain was observed a single time. Its target is unknown. Here immunoSEQ multiplex PCR was the method, and the copy in TCRdb shows in-frame clones only, minus some. The sample gives 75,000 to 100,000 clones, roughly nine tenths of which show up once; roughly 0.31% is in the top ten. V shed 2 bases, J shed 4 bases, and the junction held 10 bases outside the gene matches. Germline loops: CDR1 WSHSY, CDR2 SAAADI. The CDR3 sequence is 17 residues long. This record belongs to a study of OX40 agonist ivuxolimab in advanced cancers. Whole-study findings and limits: Circulating CD4+ and CD8+ T cells showed clonal expansion by week 6 at 0.1 to 3.0 mg/kg. Among T cells, CD8+ cells averaged more expanded clones than CD4+ cells.

The starting material was CD4+ or CD8+ T cells sorted from blood, obtained in a trial of the OX40 agonist ivuxolimab. The rearrangement joins TRBV10-2 to TRBJ2-7; 11 bases are a match to TRBD2. This clonotype was obtained from an adult with an advanced solid tumor such as melanoma, head and neck, liver or kidney cancer. Here the CDR3 DNA reads TGCGCCAGCAGTGAGACTAATTCCGGGACTAGCGGATACGAGCAGTACTTC. Protein sequence: CASSETNSGTSGYEQYF.